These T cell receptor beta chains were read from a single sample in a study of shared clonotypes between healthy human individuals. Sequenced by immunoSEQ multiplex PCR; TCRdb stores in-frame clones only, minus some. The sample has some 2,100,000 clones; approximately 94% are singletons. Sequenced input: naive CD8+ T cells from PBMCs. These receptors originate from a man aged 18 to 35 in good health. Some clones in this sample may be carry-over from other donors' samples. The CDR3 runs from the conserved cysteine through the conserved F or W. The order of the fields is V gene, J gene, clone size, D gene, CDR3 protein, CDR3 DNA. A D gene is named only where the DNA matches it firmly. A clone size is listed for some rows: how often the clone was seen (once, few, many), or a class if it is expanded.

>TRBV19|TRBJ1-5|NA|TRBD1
CASNLRDRGNQPQHF
TGTGCCAGTAATCTCCGGGACAGGGGAAATCAGCCCCAGCATTTT
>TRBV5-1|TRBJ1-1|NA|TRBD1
CASRGTGALVNTEAFF
TGCGCCAGCAGAGGGACAGGTGCCTTAGTGAACACTGAAGCTTTCTTT
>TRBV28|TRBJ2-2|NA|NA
CASRRGWTGELFF
TGTGCCAGCAGAAGGGGGTGGACCGGGGAGCTGTTTTTT
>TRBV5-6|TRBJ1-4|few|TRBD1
CASSASQGGNEKLFF
TGTGCCAGCAGCGCGTCACAGGGGGGTAATGAAAAACTGTTTTTT
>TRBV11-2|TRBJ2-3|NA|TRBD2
CASSAGTSGMTDTQYF
TGTGCCAGCAGCGCCGGGACTAGCGGGATGACAGATACGCAGTATTTT
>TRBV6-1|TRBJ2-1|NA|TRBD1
CATRDRDGNEQFF
TGTGCCACCAGGGACAGGGACGGGAATGAGCAGTTCTTC
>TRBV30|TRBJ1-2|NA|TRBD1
CAWARLDRDYGYTF
TGTGCCTGGGCCCGATTGGACAGGGACTATGGCTACACCTTC
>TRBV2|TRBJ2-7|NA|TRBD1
CASSETGYRGRVDEQYF
TGTGCCAGCAGCGAGACAGGTTACAGGGGGCGCGTCGACGAGCAGTACTTC
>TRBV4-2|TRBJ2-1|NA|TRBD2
CASSQDTGTSKYNEQFF
TGTGCCAGCAGCCAAGACACCGGGACTAGCAAATACAATGAGCAGTTCTTC
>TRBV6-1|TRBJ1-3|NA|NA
CASSDAVSGSGRTIYF
TGTGCCAGCAGTGACGCGGTTTCAGGGTCCGGACGCACCATATATTTT
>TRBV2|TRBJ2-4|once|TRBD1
CASSESDRGQYF
TGTGCCAGCAGTGAAAGTGACAGGGGTCAGTACTTC
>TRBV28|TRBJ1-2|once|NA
CASSLWSGAYGYTF
TGTGCCAGCAGTTTATGGTCAGGGGCCTATGGCTACACCTTC
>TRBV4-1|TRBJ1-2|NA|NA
CASSQETSGSLNYGYTF
TGCGCCAGCAGCCAAGAGACTTCCGGCAGCCTTAACTATGGCTACACCTTC
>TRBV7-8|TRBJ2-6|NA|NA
CACLGSGANVLTF
TGTGCCTGCCTGGGAAGTGGGGCCAACGTCCTGACTTTC
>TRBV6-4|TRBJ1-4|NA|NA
CASSDPGEKLFF
TGTGCCAGCAGTGACCCCGGTGAAAAACTGTTTTTT
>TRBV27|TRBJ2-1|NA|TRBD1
CASSTWTGYYNEQFF
TGTGCCAGCAGTACCTGGACAGGGTACTACAATGAGCAGTTCTTC
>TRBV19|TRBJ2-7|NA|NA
CASSFGITYEQYF
TGTGCCAGTAGTTTCGGGATAACCTACGAGCAGTACTTC
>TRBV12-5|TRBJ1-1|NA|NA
CASALGGNQNTEAFF
TGTGCTAGTGCCCTTGGGGGGAACCAGAACACTGAAGCTTTCTTT
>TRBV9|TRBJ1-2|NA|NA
CASSVERASDAYTF
TGTGCCAGCAGCGTAGAAAGGGCCTCGGACGCCTACACCTTC
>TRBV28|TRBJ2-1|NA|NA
CASRKTNRVLLYNEQFF
TGTGCCAGCAGAAAAACGAACAGGGTCCTGCTCTACAATGAGCAGTTCTTC
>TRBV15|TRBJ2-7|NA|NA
CATSRGRGGYEQYF
TGTGCCACCAGCAGAGGCAGGGGGGGCTACGAGCAGTACTTC
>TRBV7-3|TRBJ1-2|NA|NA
CASSSDSNYGYTF
TGTGCCAGCAGCTCAGACAGTAACTATGGCTACACCTTC
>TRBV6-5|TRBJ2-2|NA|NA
CASSPLWATGELFF
TGTGCCAGCAGCCCACTGTGGGCGACCGGGGAGCTGTTTTTT
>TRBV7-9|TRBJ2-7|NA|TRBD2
CASTSLGGNYEQYF
TGTGCCAGTACTAGCCTCGGGGGGAACTACGAGCAGTACTTC
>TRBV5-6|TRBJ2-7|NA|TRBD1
CASSIRDRYPYEQYF
TGTGCCAGCAGCATCCGGGACAGATACCCCTACGAGCAGTACTTC
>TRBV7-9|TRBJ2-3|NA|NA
CASSFLPGENTDTQYF
TGTGCCAGCAGCTTCCTCCCGGGAGAGAACACAGATACGCAGTATTTT
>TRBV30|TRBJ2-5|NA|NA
CAWSDGVRQETQYF
TGTGCCTGGAGTGATGGGGTGCGGCAAGAGACCCAGTACTTC
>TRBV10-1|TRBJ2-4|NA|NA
CARPPVVSKNIQYF
TGCGCCAGACCACCGGTTGTATCCAAAAACATTCAGTACTTC
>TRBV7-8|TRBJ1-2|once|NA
CASSLRRGTNYGYTF
TGTGCCAGCAGCTTAAGGCGGGGCACCAACTATGGCTACACCTTC
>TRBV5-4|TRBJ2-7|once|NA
CASSPGGGSTGETYEQYF
TGTGCCAGCAGCCCCGGGGGGGGGTCGACAGGGGAGACCTACGAGCAGTACTTC
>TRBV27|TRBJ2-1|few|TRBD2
CASSLWTSGNNEQFF
TGTGCCAGCAGTTTATGGACTAGCGGGAACAATGAGCAGTTCTTC
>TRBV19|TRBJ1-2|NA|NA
CASSIDRVYGYTF
TGTGCCAGTAGTATAGATCGGGTCTATGGCTACACCTTC
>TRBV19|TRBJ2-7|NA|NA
CASSRGVPYEQYF
TGTGCCAGTAGTCGAGGGGTCCCGTACGAGCAGTACTTC